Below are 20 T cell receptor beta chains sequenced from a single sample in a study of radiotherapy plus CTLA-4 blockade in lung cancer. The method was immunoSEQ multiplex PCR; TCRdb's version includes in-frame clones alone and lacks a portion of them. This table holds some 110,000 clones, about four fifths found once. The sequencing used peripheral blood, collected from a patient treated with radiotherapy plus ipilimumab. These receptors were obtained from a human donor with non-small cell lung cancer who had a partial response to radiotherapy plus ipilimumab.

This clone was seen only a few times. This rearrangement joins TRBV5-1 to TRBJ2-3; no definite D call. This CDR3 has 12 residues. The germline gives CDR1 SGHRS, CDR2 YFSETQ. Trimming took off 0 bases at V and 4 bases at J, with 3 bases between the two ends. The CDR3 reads CASSLGADTQYF. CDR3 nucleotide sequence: TGCGCCAGCAGCTTGGGAGCAGATACGCAGTATTTT. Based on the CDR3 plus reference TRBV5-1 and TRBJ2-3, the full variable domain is KAGVTQTPRYLIKTRGQQVTLSCSPISGHRSVSWYQQTPGQGLQFLFEYFSETQRNKGNFPGRFSGRQFSNSRSEMNVSTLELGDSALYLCASSLGADTQYFGPGTRLTVL.

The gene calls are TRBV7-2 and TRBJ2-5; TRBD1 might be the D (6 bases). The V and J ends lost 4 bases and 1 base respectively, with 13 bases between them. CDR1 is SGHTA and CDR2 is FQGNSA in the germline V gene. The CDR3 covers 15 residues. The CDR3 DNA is TGTGCCAGCAGCTCCAGGGGAACGGGCCAAGAGACCCAGTACTTC. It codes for CASSSRGTGQETQYF.

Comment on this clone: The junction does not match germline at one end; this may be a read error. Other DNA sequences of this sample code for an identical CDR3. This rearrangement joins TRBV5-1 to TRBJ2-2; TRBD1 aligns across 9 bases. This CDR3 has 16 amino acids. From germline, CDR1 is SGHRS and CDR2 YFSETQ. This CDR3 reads CASRGRGTGNTGELFF. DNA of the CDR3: TGCGCCAGCAGGGGACGCGGGACAGGGAATACCGGGGAGCTATTTTTT.

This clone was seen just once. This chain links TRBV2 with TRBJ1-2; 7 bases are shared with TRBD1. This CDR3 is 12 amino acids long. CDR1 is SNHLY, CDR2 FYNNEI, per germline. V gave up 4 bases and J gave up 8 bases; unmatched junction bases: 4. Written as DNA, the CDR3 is TGTGCCAGCAGTGTTCGGACAGGAGGCTACACCTTC. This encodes CASSVRTGGYTF.

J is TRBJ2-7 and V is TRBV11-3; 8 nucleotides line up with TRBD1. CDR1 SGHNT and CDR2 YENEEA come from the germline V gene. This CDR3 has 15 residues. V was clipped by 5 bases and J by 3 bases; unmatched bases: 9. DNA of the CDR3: TGTGCCAGCAGCGCGCACCCGGGACAGGACTACGAGCAGTACTTC. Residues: CASSAHPGQDYEQYF.

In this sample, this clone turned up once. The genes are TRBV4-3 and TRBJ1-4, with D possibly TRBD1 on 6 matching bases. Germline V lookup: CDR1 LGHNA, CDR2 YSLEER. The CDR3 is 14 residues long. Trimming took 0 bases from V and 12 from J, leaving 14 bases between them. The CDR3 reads CASSQDRNRVELFF. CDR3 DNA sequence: TGCGCCAGCAGCCAAGATAGAAACAGGGTGGAACTGTTTTTT.

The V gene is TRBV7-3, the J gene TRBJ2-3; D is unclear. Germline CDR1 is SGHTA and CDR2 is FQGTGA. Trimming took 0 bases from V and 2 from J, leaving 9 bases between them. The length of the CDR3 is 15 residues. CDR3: CASSLTERSTDTQYF. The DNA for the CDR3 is TGTGCCAGCAGCTTAACTGAGCGCTCCACAGATACGCAGTATTTT.

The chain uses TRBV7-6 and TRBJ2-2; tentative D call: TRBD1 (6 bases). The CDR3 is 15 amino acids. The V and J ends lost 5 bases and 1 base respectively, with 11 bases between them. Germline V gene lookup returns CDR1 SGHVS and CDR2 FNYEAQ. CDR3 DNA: TGTGCCAGCAGCACACTCAGGGGGAACACCGGGGAGCTGTTTTTT. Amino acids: CASSTLRGNTGELFF.

CDR3 sequence reads: CSVERGSEAFF. CDR3 DNA: TGCAGCGTTGAAAGGGGGTCTGAAGCTTTCTTT. The rearrangement joins TRBV29-1 to TRBJ1-1; possible D gene TRBD1, 6 bases. Trimming removed 2 bases from V and 6 bases from J, with 7 bases in between. Germline V lookup: CDR1 SQVTM, CDR2 ANQGSEA. This CDR3 contains 11 residues.

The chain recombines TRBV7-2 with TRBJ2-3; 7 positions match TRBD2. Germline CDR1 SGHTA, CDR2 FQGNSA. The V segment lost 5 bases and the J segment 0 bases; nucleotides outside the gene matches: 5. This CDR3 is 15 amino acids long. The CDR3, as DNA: TGTGCCAGCAGCCAATTAGCGGGCAGCACAGATACGCAGTATTTT. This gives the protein CASSQLAGSTDTQYF.

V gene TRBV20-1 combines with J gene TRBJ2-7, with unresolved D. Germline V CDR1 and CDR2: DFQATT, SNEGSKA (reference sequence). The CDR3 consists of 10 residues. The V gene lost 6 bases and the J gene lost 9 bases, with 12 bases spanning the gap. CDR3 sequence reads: CSARPSVQYF. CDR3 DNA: TGCAGTGCCAGGCCCTCCGTGCAGTACTTC.

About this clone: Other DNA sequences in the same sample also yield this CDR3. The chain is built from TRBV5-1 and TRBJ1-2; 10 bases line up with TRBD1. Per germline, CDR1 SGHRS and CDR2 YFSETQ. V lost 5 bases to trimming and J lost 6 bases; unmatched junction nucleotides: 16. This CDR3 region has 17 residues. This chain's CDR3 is CASSWGNRDRGGDGYTF. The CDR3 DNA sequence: TGCGCCAGCAGTTGGGGTAACCGGGACAGGGGTGGAGATGGCTACACCTTC.

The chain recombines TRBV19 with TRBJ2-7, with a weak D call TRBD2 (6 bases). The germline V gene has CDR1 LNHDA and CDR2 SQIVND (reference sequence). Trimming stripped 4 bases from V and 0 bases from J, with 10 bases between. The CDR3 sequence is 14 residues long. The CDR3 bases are TGTGCCAGTAGTAATTTCGGGGGCTCCTACGAGCAGTACTTC. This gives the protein CASSNFGGSYEQYF.

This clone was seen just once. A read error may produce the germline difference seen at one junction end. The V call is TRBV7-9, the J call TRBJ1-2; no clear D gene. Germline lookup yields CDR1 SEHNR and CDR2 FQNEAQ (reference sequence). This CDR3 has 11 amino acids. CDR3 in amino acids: CASSLVDRPSF. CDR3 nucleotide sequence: TGTGCCAGCAGCTTAGTAGATCGTCCCTCCTTC.

CDR3 nucleotides: TGTGCCAGCAGCTTGGGAGGGACTGGAAACACCATATATTTT. Translation: CASSLGGTGNTIYF. The chain has TRBV5-4 and TRBJ1-3; D remains ambiguous. Germline assignment: CDR1 SGHNT and CDR2 YYREEE (reference sequence). Between the trimmed V and J ends, which lost 0 bases and 2 bases, there was a span of 6 bases. CDR3 size: 14 residues.

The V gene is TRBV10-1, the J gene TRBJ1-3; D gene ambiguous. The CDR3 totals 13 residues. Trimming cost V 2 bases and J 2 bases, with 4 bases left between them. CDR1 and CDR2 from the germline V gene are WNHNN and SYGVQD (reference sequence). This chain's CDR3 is CASSETAGNTIYF. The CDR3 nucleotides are TGCGCCAGCAGTGAGACTGCTGGAAACACCATATATTTT.

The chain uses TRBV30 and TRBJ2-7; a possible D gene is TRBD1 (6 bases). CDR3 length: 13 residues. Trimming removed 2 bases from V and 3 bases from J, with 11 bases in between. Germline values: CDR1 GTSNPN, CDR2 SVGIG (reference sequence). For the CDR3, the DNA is TGTGCCTGGAGTAGGTGCAGGGGCTACGAGCAGTACGTC. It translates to CAWSRCRGYEQYV.

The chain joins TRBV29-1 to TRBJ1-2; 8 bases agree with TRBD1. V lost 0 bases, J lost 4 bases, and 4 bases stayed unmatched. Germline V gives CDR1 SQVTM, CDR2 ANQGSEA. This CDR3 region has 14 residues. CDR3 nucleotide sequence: TGCAGCGTTGAAGAGGCAGGGGGCTTCTATGGCTACACCTTC. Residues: CSVEEAGGFYGYTF.

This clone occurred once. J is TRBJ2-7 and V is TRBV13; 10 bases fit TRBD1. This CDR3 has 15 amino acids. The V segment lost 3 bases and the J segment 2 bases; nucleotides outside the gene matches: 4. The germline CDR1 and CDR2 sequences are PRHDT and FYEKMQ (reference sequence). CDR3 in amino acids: CASSFSGTGAYEQYF. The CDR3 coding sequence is TGTGCCAGCAGCTTTAGCGGGACAGGGGCCTACGAGCAGTACTTC.

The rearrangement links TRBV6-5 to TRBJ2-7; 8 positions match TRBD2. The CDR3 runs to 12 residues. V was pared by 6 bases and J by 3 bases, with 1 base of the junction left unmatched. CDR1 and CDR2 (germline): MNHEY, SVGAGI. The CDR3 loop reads CASRTSGYEQYF. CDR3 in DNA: TGTGCCAGCAGAACTAGCGGCTACGAGCAGTACTTC.